This TCR beta chain was recovered during a study of blood T cell repertoires in COVID-19. Study at large: Sample material is recorded as cDNA or gDNA derived from T cells, B-cell-depleted T cells, or PBMCs.

This CDR3 comprises 14 residues. In germline, CDR1 is MNHEY, CDR2 SVGAGI. J was trimmed by 1 base and V by 5 bases; bases with no gene match: 4. Some clones are missing from TCRdb's copy, which holds only in-frame ones; the method was immunoSEQ multiplex PCR. The repertoire holds under 250,000 clones, 84% seen once, with about 2.1% in the top ten. The V call is TRBV6-5, the J call TRBJ1-1; 7 positions match TRBD1. The sequenced sample consisted of peripheral blood. The receptor comes from a woman in her fifties or sixties with acute or convalescent COVID-19. This chain's CDR3 is CASSNYRGNTEAFF. For the CDR3, the DNA is TGTGCCAGCAGTAACTACAGGGGGAACACTGAAGCTTTCTTT.